This TCR beta chain came from a study of cytomegalovirus exposure and HLA in healthy donors. Turning to the study itself: A prior analysis found 95 million to 140 million unique TCR beta sequences from 150 million to 200 million T cells. Overall study results and limits: About 87% or about 30% of the time was how often most TCR beta V segments were productive, according to an earlier analysis. Later analysis indicated greater clonal expansion among HLA-associated TCR beta chains than among equally common other chains.

For this clone: Its antigen is as yet unknown. At one end, the junction sequence differs from germline, possibly due to a read error.

With 60 Vbeta and 13 Jbeta primers, the PCR was carried out. Measured with immunoSEQ multiplex PCR; TCRdb has only the in-frame clones, and not every one. The repertoire holds 95,000 to 100,000 clones, approximately 80% seen once, with roughly 3.5% in the top ten. The specimen was PBMCs. The sequence was collected from a female donor in good health and CMV-seropositive.

CDR3 loop: CASSPRLAGQEIQYF. The CDR3 coding sequence is TGTGCCAGCAGCCCCCGACTTGCGGGGCAAGAGATCCAGTACTTC. The rearrangement joins TRBV9 to TRBJ2-5; tentatively, D is TRBD2 (6 bases). CDR1 is SGDLS and CDR2 is YYNGEE in the germline V gene. The CDR3 runs to 15 residues.